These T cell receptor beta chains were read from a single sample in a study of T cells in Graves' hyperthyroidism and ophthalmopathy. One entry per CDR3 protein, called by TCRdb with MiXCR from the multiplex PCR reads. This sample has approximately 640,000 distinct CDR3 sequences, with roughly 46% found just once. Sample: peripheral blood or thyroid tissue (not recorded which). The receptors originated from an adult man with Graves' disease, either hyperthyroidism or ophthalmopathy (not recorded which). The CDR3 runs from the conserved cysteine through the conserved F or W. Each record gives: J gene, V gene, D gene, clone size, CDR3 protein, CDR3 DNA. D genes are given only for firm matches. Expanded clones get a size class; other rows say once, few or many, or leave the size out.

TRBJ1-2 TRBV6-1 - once CAISEGLGTTGYTF TGTGCCATCAGTGAAGGGCTGGGGACTACGGGCTACACCTTC
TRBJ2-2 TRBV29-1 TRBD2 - CSTGTSVTGELFF TGCAGCACTGGGACTAGCGTCACCGGGGAGCTGTTTTTT
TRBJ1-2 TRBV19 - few CASSYSVPPRLGYTF TGTGCCAGCAGTTACTCGGTCCCACCTCGTTTAGGCTACACCTTC
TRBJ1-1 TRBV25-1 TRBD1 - CASIDRGNTEAFF TGTGCCAGCATTGACAGGGGGAACACTGAAGCTTTCTTT
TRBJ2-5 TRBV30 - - CAWNLAGQQETQYF TGTGCCTGGAACCTCGCAGGACAGCAAGAGACCCAGTACTTC
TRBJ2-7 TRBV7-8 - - CASSQARVMGSYEQYF TGTGCCAGCAGCCAAGCCAGGGTTATGGGTTCCTACGAGCAGTACTTC
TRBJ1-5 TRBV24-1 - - CATSDRTVSGGLTF TGTGCCACCAGTGACCGGACCGTTTCGGGGGGTCTCACCTTT
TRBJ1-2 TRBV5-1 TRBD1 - CASSMDRGGYGYTF TGCGCCAGCAGCATGGACAGGGGTGGCTATGGCTACACCTTC
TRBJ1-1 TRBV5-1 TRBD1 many CASSLGQGRAEAFF TGTGCCAGCAGTTTGGGACAGGGGAGAGCTGAAGCTTTCTTT
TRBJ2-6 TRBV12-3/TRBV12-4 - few CASLVGSGANVLTF TGTGCCAGCCTAGTCGGCTCTGGGGCCAACGTCCTGACTTTC
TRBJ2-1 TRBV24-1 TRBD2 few CATSIPGGTYEQFF TGTGCCACCAGTATCCCGGGAGGGACATATGAGCAGTTCTTC
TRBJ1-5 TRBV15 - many CATRPQPFGSQPQHF TGTGCCACCAGACCACAACCTTTCGGGTCTCAGCCCCAGCATTTT
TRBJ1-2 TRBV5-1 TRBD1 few CASSKDRGAYGYTF TGCGCCAGCAGTAAGGACAGGGGAGCCTATGGCTACACCTTC
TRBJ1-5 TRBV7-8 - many CASSRTLNQPQHF TGTGCCAGCAGCCGGACATTGAATCAGCCCCAGCATTTT
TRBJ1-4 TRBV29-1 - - CSVAGRTGRGEKLFF TGCAGCGTTGCCGGGAGAACAGGCCGAGGGGAAAAACTGTTTTTT
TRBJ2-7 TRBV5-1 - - CASSLRGFDYEQYF TGCGCCAGCAGCTTGCGGGGGTTCGACTACGAGCAGTACTTC
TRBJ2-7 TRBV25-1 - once CASSGTYAGASYEQYF TGTGCCAGCAGCGGGACTTACGCTGGAGCGTCCTACGAGCAGTACTTC
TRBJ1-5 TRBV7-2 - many CASSPDMSNQPQHF TGTGCCAGCAGCCCTGACATGAGCAATCAGCCCCAGCATTTT
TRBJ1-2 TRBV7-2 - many CASSPDRLYGYTF TGTGCCAGCAGCCCTGACAGGCTCTATGGCTACACCTTC
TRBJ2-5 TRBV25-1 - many CASSVSPSLQETQYF TGTGCCAGCAGTGTCTCCCCCAGTCTCCAAGAGACCCAGTACTTC
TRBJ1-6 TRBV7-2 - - CASSFGGPNSPLHF TGTGCCAGCAGCTTCGGAGGGCCGAATTCACCCCTCCACTTT
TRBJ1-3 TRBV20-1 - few CSARRSGGNTIYF TGCAGTGCTAGAAGGTCGGGGGGGAACACCATATATTTT